Included here is one T cell receptor (beta chain) sequence, with context. Its matching antigen is unknown. The CDR3 has 16 amino acids. The germline V gene has CDR1 SNHLY and CDR2 FYNNEI. With 4 bases clipped from V and 9 bases from J, the junction kept 18 bases outside the gene matches. This sample was taken from a study of shared clonotypes between healthy human individuals. As for the study in general: Each donor had three CD4 naive, three CD4 memory, two CD8 naive and one CD8 memory plate.

Whole-study results and caveats: What naive subsets generally showed was a larger estimated richness than memory subsets showed. Relative to clonotypes present in all four donors, those not shared had lower generation probabilities.

Repertoires were generated with immunoSEQ multiplex PCR, while TCRdb's copy carries only in-frame clones and drops some. The data contain 850,000 to 1,200,000 clones, around 74% of them singletons. The chain employs TRBV2 and TRBJ2-7; 7 positions match TRBD1. This receptor was obtained from a man between 18 and 35 years old in good health. Source material: memory CD4+ T cells sorted from blood. Subset: CD45RA-negative fraction. The CDR3 loop reads CASSATYLDRRFGQYF. For the CDR3, the DNA is TGTGCCAGCAGTGCTACCTATCTGGACAGGAGATTCGGGCAGTACTTC.